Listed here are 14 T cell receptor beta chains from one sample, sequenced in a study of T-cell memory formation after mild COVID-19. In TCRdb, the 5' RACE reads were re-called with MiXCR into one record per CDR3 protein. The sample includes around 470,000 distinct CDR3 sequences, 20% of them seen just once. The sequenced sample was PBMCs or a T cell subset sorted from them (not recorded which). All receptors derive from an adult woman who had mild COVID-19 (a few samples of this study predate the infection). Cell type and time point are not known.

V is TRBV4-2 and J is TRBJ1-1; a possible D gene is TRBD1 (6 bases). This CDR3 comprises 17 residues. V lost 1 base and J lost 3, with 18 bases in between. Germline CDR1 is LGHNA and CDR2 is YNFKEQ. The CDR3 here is CASSQGLQGSFDTEAFF. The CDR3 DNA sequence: TGTGCCAGCAGCCAAGGATTACAGGGATCTTTCGACACTGAAGCTTTCTTT.

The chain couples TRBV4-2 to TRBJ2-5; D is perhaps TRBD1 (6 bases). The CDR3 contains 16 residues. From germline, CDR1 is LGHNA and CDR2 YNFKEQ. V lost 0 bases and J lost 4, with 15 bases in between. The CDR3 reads CASSQDVGRGSETQYF. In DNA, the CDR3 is TGTGCCAGCAGCCAAGATGTGGGCAGGGGATCAGAGACCCAGTACTTC.

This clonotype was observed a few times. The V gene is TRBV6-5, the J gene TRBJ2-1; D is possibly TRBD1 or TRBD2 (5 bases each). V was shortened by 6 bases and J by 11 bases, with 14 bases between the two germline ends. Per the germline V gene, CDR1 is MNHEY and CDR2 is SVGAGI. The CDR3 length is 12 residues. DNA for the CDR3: TGTGCCAGCAGCCTCAGGGTCGGGAAGCAGTTCTTC. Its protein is CASSLRVGKQFF.

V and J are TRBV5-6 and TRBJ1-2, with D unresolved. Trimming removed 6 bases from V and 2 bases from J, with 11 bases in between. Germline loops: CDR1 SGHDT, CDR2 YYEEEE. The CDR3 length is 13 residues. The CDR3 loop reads CASTGGINYGYTF. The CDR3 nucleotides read TGTGCCAGCACCGGCGGGATCAACTATGGCTACACCTTC.

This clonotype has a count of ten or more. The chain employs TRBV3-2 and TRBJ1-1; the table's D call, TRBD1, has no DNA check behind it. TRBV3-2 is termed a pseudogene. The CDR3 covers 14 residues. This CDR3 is CASSPGQMNTEAFF. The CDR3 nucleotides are TGTGCCAGCAGCCCGGGTCAAATGAACACTGAAGCTTTCTTT.

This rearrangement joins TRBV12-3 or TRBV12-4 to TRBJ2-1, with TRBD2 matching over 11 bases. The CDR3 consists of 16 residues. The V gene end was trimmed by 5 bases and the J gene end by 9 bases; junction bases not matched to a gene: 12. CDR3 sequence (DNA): TGTGCCAGCAGTCCTCGGGCTAGCGGGGGGAGTGGTGAGCAGTTCTTC. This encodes CASSPRASGGSGEQFF.

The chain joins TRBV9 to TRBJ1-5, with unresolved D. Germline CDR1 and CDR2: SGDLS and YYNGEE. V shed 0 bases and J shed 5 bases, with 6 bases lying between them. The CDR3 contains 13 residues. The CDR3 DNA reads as TGTGCCAGCAGCGTAGGGCCAGATCAGCCCCAGCATTTT. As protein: CASSVGPDQPQHF.

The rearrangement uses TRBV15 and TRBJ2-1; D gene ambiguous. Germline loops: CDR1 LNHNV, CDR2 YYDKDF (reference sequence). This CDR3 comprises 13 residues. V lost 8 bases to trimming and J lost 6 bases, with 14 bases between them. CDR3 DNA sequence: TGTGCCACCCTCAGTTCCCTCCTCAATGAGCAGTTCTTC. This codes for CATLSSLLNEQFF.

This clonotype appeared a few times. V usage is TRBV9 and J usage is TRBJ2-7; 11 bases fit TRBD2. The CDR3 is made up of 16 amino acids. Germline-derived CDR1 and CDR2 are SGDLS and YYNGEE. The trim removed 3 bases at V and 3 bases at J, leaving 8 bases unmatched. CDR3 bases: TGTGCCAGCAGCGCCCTACCGGGACTAGCGGTCTACGAGCAGTACTTC. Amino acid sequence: CASSALPGLAVYEQYF.

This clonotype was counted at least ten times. The CDR3 spells CSVEAYFEQYF. CDR3 DNA sequence: TGCAGCGTTGAAGCATATTTCGAGCAGTACTTC. The chain has TRBV29-1 and TRBJ2-7; D gene ambiguous. The V end lost 1 base, the J end lost 6 bases, and 7 bases lay between the germline ends. This CDR3 spans 11 amino acids. CDR1 is SQVTM, CDR2 ANQGSEA, per germline.

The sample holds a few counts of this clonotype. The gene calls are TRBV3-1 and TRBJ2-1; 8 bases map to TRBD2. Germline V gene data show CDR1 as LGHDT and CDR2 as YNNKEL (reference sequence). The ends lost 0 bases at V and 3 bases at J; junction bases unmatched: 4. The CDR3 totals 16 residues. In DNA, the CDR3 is TGTGCCAGCAGCCAAGATCCGGGAGGGCTCTACAATGAGCAGTTCTTC. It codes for CASSQDPGGLYNEQFF.

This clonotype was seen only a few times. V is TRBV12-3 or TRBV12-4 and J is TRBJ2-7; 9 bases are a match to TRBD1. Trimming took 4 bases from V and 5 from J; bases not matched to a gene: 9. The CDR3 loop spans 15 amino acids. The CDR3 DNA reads TGTGCCAGCAGTTCCACCGGGACAGGGTCCAACGAGCAGTACTTC. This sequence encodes CASSSTGTGSNEQYF.

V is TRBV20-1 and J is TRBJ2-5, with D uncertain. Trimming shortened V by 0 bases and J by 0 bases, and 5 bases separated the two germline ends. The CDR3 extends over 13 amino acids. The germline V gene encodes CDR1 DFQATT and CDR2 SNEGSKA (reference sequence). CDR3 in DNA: TGCAGTGCTAGAGACCTGTACCAAGAGACCCAGTACTTC. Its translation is CSARDLYQETQYF.

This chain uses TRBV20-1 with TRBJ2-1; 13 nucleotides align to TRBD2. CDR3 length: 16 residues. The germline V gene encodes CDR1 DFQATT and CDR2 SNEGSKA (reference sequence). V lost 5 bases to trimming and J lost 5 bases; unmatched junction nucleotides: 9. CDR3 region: CSAFWTSGRNDNEQFF. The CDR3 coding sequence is TGCAGTGCTTTTTGGACTAGCGGGAGAAATGACAATGAGCAGTTCTTC.